These 20 T cell receptor beta chains share one sample of origin, sequenced in a study of T cell responses to AZD1222 COVID-19 vaccine. Some clones are missing from TCRdb's copy, which holds only in-frame ones; the method was immunoSEQ multiplex PCR. The data contain more than 95,000 clones, about 89% of them singletons. The sequencing used peripheral blood, collected on day 0 of AZD1222 vaccination. The receptors here all came from an adult in good health.

J is TRBJ2-5 and V is TRBV2, with 15 bases fitting TRBD2. This CDR3 is built from 15 residues. J gave up 5 bases and V 5 bases, and 3 bases lay outside the gene matches. CDR1 and CDR2 (germline): SNHLY, FYNNEI. The CDR3 DNA is TGTGCCAGCAGTTCAGGACTAGCGGGAGGGGAGACCCAGTACTTC. Residues: CASSSGLAGGETQYF. Full variable domain (remainder filled in from reference TRBV2 and TRBJ2-5): EPEVTQTPSHQVTQMGQEVILRCVPISNHLYFYWYRQILGQKVEFLVSFYNNEISEKSEIFDDQFSVERPDGSNFTLKIRSTKLEDSAMYFCASSSGLAGGETQYFGPGTRLLVL.

The CDR3 nucleotides read TGTGCCAGCAGCCCCGAACCAGGGATACGGGGTGGCTACACCTTC. This codes for CASSPEPGIRGGYTF. The V call is TRBV9, the J call TRBJ1-2; the D gene is possibly TRBD1 (5 bases). The CDR3 is 15 amino acids. V lost 4 bases to trimming and J lost 7 bases, with 20 bases between them. Germline V gives CDR1 SGDLS, CDR2 YYNGEE. The full variable domain, in which reference TRBV9 and TRBJ1-2 provide the parts outside the CDR3, is DSGVTQTPKHLITATGQRVTLRCSPRSGDLSVYWYQQSLDQGLQFLIQYYNGEERAKGNILERFSAQQFPDLHSELNLSSLELGDSALYFCASSPEPGIRGGYTFGSGTRLTVV.

This clone was seen only a few times. V usage is TRBV9 and J usage is TRBJ2-3; D gene ambiguous. Trimming removed 3 bases from V and 6 bases from J, with 11 bases in between. From germline, CDR1 is SGDLS and CDR2 YYNGEE. The CDR3 spans 13 residues. The CDR3 nucleotides read TGTGCCAGCAGCGGTACGGTGGGGGATACGCAGTATTTT. Amino acid sequence: CASSGTVGDTQYF.

The CDR3 DNA reads as TGTGCCAGCAGGACAGGGTGCCACCTATATGGCTACACCTTC. It codes for CASRTGCHLYGYTF. The rearrangement uses TRBV21-1 and TRBJ1-2; the D call in the table, TRBD1, was not verified against the DNA. TRBV21-1 is designated a pseudogene. The CDR3 extends over 14 amino acids.

The rearrangement links TRBV12-5 to TRBJ1-1; D might be TRBD1 (5 bases). There are 14 residues in the CDR3. Trimming cost V 7 bases and J 1 base, with 13 bases left between them. CDR1 and CDR2 (germline): LGHNT, FRNRAP. The CDR3 DNA reads TGTGCTAGTGCCTTGGGGCACTCGAACACTGAAGCTTTCTTT. Translation: CASALGHSNTEAFF.

The chain uses TRBV6-5 and TRBJ2-1; 7 bases fit TRBD1. The CDR3 totals 15 residues. Trimming at V came to 5 bases and at J to 4 bases, leaving 8 bases not matched to a gene. CDR1 is MNHEY, CDR2 SVGAGI, per germline. The CDR3 is CASSLKGAPYNEQFF. CDR3 coding DNA: TGTGCCAGCAGTCTTAAGGGGGCGCCGTACAATGAGCAGTTCTTC.

This chain joins TRBV29-1 and TRBJ1-5; TRBD1 is a possible D gene (5 bases). Germline V gives CDR1 SQVTM, CDR2 ANQGSEA. This CDR3 region has 15 residues. V was trimmed by 6 bases and J by 2 bases, leaving 17 bases between them. Here the CDR3 reads CSVQTQGGRNQPQHF. CDR3 nucleotide sequence: TGCAGCGTCCAGACCCAGGGAGGGCGCAATCAGCCCCAGCATTTT.

The V and J genes are TRBV9 and TRBJ2-1, with 9 bases fitting TRBD2. V trimming: 0 bases; J trimming: 10 bases; junction bases outside the gene matches: 11. The germline CDR1 and CDR2 sequences are SGDLS and YYNGEE. The CDR3 runs to 16 residues. The CDR3 here is CASSVGLAAEPREQFF. The DNA for the CDR3 is TGTGCCAGCAGCGTAGGACTAGCGGCCGAACCCAGGGAGCAGTTCTTC.

The chain combines TRBV19 with TRBJ2-1; TRBD2 aligns across 10 bases. The CDR3 totals 16 residues. CDR1 LNHDA and CDR2 SQIVND come from the germline V gene (reference sequence). V was clipped by 5 bases and J by 2 bases; unmatched bases: 6. This CDR3 is CASSFLAGETYNEQFF. The CDR3 DNA is TGTGCCAGTAGTTTCCTAGCGGGAGAGACCTACAATGAGCAGTTCTTC.

This clone was recorded only once. CDR3 residues: CASSYSTGGYGYTF. The CDR3 region has the DNA TGTGCCAGCAGTTACTCGACAGGGGGATATGGCTACACCTTC. V gene TRBV6-5 combines with J gene TRBJ1-2, with 9 nucleotides matching TRBD1. V trimming: 0 bases; J trimming: 5 bases; junction bases outside the gene matches: 1. The CDR3 runs 14 residues. Germline CDR1 reads MNHEY; CDR2 reads SVGAGI.

The count of this clone is one. V gene TRBV7-2 combines with J gene TRBJ1-5; no definite D call. CDR3 length equals 13 residues. The germline V and J ends were trimmed by 3 bases and 5 bases, with 8 bases remaining between them. Germline CDR1 reads SGHTA; CDR2 reads FQGNSA. The CDR3 spells CASSFGIHQPQHF. As DNA, the CDR3 is TGTGCCAGCAGCTTCGGGATTCATCAGCCCCAGCATTTT.

The rearrangement joins TRBV27 to TRBJ1-6, with D uncertain. CDR3 size: 16 residues. Trimming took 6 bases from V and 6 from J, leaving 18 bases between them. Germline lookup yields CDR1 MNHEY and CDR2 SMNVEV (reference sequence). The CDR3 here is CASSPIQGRGNSPLHF. The CDR3 DNA sequence: TGTGCCAGCAGCCCCATCCAAGGGAGAGGTAATTCACCCCTCCACTTT.

This clone was detected once. The chain recombines TRBV5-1 with TRBJ2-2, with 16 nucleotides matching TRBD2. The V gene's germline CDR1 is SGHRS and CDR2 YFSETQ. V was clipped by 6 bases and J by 2 bases; unmatched bases: 7. There are 18 residues in the CDR3. The CDR3: CASTGTSGRAINTGELFF. DNA for the CDR3: TGCGCCAGCACCGGGACTAGCGGGAGGGCGATTAACACCGGGGAGCTGTTTTTT.

The chain joins TRBV15 to TRBJ2-4; D is unresolved. Trimming removed 0 bases from V and 1 base from J, with 4 bases in between. Germline CDR1 reads LNHNV; CDR2 reads YYDKDF (reference sequence). There are 14 residues in the CDR3. This CDR3 reads CATSRDLAKNIQYF. In nucleotides, the CDR3 is TGTGCCACCAGCAGAGATTTGGCCAAAAACATTCAGTACTTC.

The rearrangement joins TRBV5-5 to TRBJ1-1; 9 nucleotides align to TRBD1. The CDR3 is 14 residues long. Germline V lookup: CDR1 SGHKS, CDR2 YYEKEE (reference sequence). V lost 2 bases and J lost 3; bases outside the gene matches: 2. The chain's CDR3 is CASSLQGADTEAFF. The CDR3 DNA is TGTGCCAGCAGCTTACAGGGGGCCGACACTGAAGCTTTCTTT.

The chain is built from TRBV19 and TRBJ2-2, with D possibly TRBD1 on 6 matching bases. V lost 7 bases and J lost 0, with 18 bases in between. CDR1 LNHDA and CDR2 SQIVND come from the germline V gene (reference sequence). The CDR3 sequence is 17 residues long. The CDR3 nucleotides read TGTGCCAGTACGGCACCAGGGGATTCCCCGAACACCGGGGAGCTGTTTTTT. Translated: CASTAPGDSPNTGELFF.

The sample holds a few counts of this clone. This chain uses TRBV5-4 with TRBJ2-2, with 12 bases that match TRBD2. Trimming removed 4 bases from V and 4 bases from J; junction bases left unmatched: 8. This CDR3 contains 17 residues. CDR1 is SGHNT, CDR2 YYREEE, per germline (reference sequence). Written as DNA, the CDR3 is TGTGCCAGCAGCGACCTAGCGGGGGGGCGGGTCACCGGGGAGCTGTTTTTT. It translates to CASSDLAGGRVTGELFF.

This rearrangement joins TRBV7-9 to TRBJ2-2; D remains unclear. The germline CDR1 and CDR2 sequences are SEHNR and FQNEAQ (reference sequence). The CDR3 consists of 15 residues. The V and J ends lost 2 bases and 7 bases respectively, with 14 bases between them. The CDR3 reads CASSLINFARGELFF. In nucleotides, the CDR3 is TGTGCCAGCAGCTTAATAAATTTTGCTCGCGGGGAGCTGTTTTTT.

The chain uses TRBV5-5 and TRBJ1-2; TRBD1 is a possible D gene (5 bases). The germline V gene has CDR1 SGHKS and CDR2 YYEKEE (reference sequence). This CDR3 has 15 residues. V gave up 0 bases and J gave up 8 bases, with 17 bases separating them. CDR3 region: CASSLVSGPSGGYTF. As DNA, the CDR3 is TGTGCCAGCAGCTTGGTCTCAGGGCCCTCTGGAGGCTACACCTTC.

V and J are TRBV6-5 and TRBJ1-5, with TRBD1 as a possible D gene (5 bases). The CDR3 consists of 14 residues. CDR1 MNHEY and CDR2 SVGAGI come from the germline V gene. V lost 10 bases to trimming and J lost 2 bases, with 15 bases between them. The CDR3 spells CAIVSGVGNQPQHF. CDR3 coding DNA: TGTGCCATCGTCTCGGGGGTGGGCAATCAGCCCCAGCATTTT.